The 16 T cell receptor beta chains below come from one sample, sequenced in a study of T cells in Graves' hyperthyroidism and ophthalmopathy (dated 2019 in TCRdb). The receptor library was made with multiplex PCR. Sequencing relied on an Illumina HiSeq 2000. Amplification of TCR beta CDR3 regions was carried out from RNA transcripts. The TCR CDR3 was subjected to a first round of RT-PCR using the HTBI primer set and the Qiagen OneStep RT-PCR kit. TCRdb ran its own pipeline on the public reads, namely fastp trimming at Q25 and MiXCR clone calling, and kept in-frame beta chains. A single entry per CDR3 protein holds the most common genes and DNA from its merged rows. This sample has around 600,000 distinct CDR3 sequences in its table, and around 14% of those were observed once. Clones ranked in the top ten supply about 6.6% of the sample. Sequenced material: blood. The receptor set was obtained from a woman aged 18-35 years with Graves' ophthalmopathy.

This clonotype came up many times. This rearrangement joins TRBV6-1 to TRBJ1-1, with a tentative D call TRBD1 (5 bases). CDR1 is MNHNS and CDR2 is SASEGT in the germline V gene. This CDR3 contains 14 residues. With 6 bases removed from V and 4 bases from J, the gap between germline ends came to 15 bases. Here the CDR3 DNA reads TGTGCCAGCAGATGGGACTCCCGGAGCACTGAAGCTTTCTTT. The encoded protein is CASRWDSRSTEAFF.

In this sample, this clonotype turned up many times. The V gene is TRBV28, the J gene TRBJ1-5; 8 bases are a match to TRBD1. Trimming took 7 bases from V and 0 from J; bases not matched to a gene: 14. The CDR3 has 18 amino acids. Germline V gives CDR1 MDHEN, CDR2 SYDVKM. The CDR3 nucleotides read TGTGCCAGCAAAAGCTCCGGACAGGGTCGAGGTAGCAATCAGCCCCAGCATTTT. It codes for CASKSSGQGRGSNQPQHF.

The sample holds many counts of this clonotype. A read error is possible here, since a much larger clone lies one base away. The missing conserved phenylalanine or tryptophan at the end of this CDR3 makes a read error likely. This sequence joins TRBV3-1 and TRBJ1-1, with 7 nucleotides matching TRBD1. Unmatched junction bases numbered 2, after V lost 7 bases and J lost 0 bases. Germline V lookup: CDR1 LGHDT, CDR2 YNNKEL (reference sequence). This CDR3 spans 13 amino acids. CDR3 in DNA: TGTGCCAGCACGGGACAGATGAACACTGAAGCTTTCCTT. It is translated as CASTGQMNTEAFL.

This clonotype was recorded at least ten times. V gene TRBV7-8 combines with J gene TRBJ1-6, with D tentatively TRBD1 (5 bases). The germline gives CDR1 SGHVS, CDR2 FQNEAQ. The CDR3 loop spans 15 amino acids. V was shortened by 4 bases and J by 7 bases, with 14 bases between the two germline ends. Here the CDR3 DNA reads TGTGCCAGCAGCTGGGGGAGTCTGGGAAATTCACCCCTCCACTTT. The encoded protein is CASSWGSLGNSPLHF.

The rearrangement uses TRBV6-1 and TRBJ2-3, with D tentatively TRBD2 (6 bases). With 8 bases removed from V and 1 base from J, the gap between germline ends came to 10 bases. This CDR3 contains 13 residues. Germline CDR1 reads MNHNS; CDR2 reads SASEGT. CDR3 DNA sequence: TGTGCCAGCGAGGAGGGCGGCACAGATACGCAGTATTTT. It specifies CASEEGGTDTQYF.

This clonotype appeared many times. This CDR3 reads CASSLYTGDTEAFF. The CDR3 DNA sequence: TGTGCCAGCAGCTTGTATACAGGCGACACTGAAGCTTTCTTT. The chain carries TRBV5-5 and TRBJ1-1; TRBD1 is a possible D gene (5 bases). CDR1 is SGHKS and CDR2 is YYEKEE in the germline V gene (reference sequence). Trimming removed 1 base from V and 3 bases from J, with 10 bases in between. CDR3 length equals 14 residues.

This clonotype occurred many times. This chain connects TRBV10-3 to TRBJ2-3; D ambiguous. Per germline, CDR1 ENHRY and CDR2 SYGVKD. V was trimmed by 10 bases and J by 2 bases, leaving 13 bases between them. CDR3 length equals 13 residues. The CDR3 protein is CATWVGNTDTQYF. The CDR3 DNA follows: TGTGCCACGTGGGTAGGGAACACAGATACGCAGTATTTT.

This clonotype came up many times. The DNA for the CDR3 is TGTGCCAGTGGGACAGGGAGCTCCTACAATGAGCAGTTCTTC. Its translation: CASGTGSSYNEQFF. The gene calls are TRBV2 and TRBJ2-1, with 9 bases matching TRBD1. With V trimmed by 9 bases and J by 0 bases, 3 bases remained unmatched. The CDR3 is 14 amino acids. Germline V gives CDR1 SNHLY, CDR2 FYNNEI.

This clonotype showed up just a few times. V usage is TRBV10-3 and J usage is TRBJ1-3, with D perhaps TRBD1 (5 bases). CDR1 is ENHRY, CDR2 SYGVKD, per germline. The germline V and J ends were trimmed by 0 bases and 2 bases, with 11 bases remaining between them. There are 16 residues in the CDR3. The CDR3 region is CAISESIGGPGNTIYF. For the CDR3, the DNA is TGTGCCATCAGTGAGTCGATTGGGGGACCTGGAAACACCATATATTTT.

In its sample, this clonotype was seen many times. The rearrangement uses TRBV2 and TRBJ2-5; D may match TRBD1 or TRBD2 (5 bases each). V lost 4 bases and J lost 11, with 14 bases in between. Germline V CDR1 and CDR2: SNHLY, FYNNEI. The CDR3 sequence is 12 residues long. The CDR3 sequence is CASSGNYGGQYF. CDR3 DNA sequence: TGTGCCAGCAGTGGTAATTATGGGGGTCAGTACTTC.

The chain employs TRBV7-9 and TRBJ2-7; D is undetermined. The V gene's germline CDR1 is SEHNR and CDR2 FQNEAQ (reference sequence). V shed 8 bases and J shed 6 bases, with 11 bases lying between them. The CDR3 contains 11 residues. The CDR3 region has the DNA TGTGCCAGCCGACATCCAATCGAGCAGTACTTC. This codes for CASRHPIEQYF.

This clonotype was picked up many times. The chain couples TRBV29-1 to TRBJ2-3; D remains unclear. Germline assignment: CDR1 SQVTM and CDR2 ANQGSEA. Trimming shortened V by 2 bases and J by 5 bases, and 2 bases separated the two germline ends. The CDR3 is 10 amino acids. CDR3 in amino acids: CSVEQDTQYF. In DNA, the CDR3 is TGCAGCGTTGAACAAGATACGCAGTATTTT.

V is TRBV2 and J is TRBJ1-2; maybe TRBD1 (5 bases). The CDR3 runs to 13 residues. Germline V CDR1 and CDR2: SNHLY, FYNNEI. With 1 base removed from V and 11 bases from J, the gap between germline ends came to 14 bases. The CDR3 reads CASSEEGLGHYTF. The CDR3 coding sequence is TGTGCCAGCAGTGAAGAGGGGCTCGGCCATTACACCTTC.

The sample holds one count of this clonotype. This chain uses TRBV28 with TRBJ2-4; 12 bases fit TRBD2. The CDR3 sequence is 18 residues long. Germline CDR1 and CDR2: MDHEN and SYDVKM. V trimming: 3 bases; J trimming: 2 bases; junction bases outside the gene matches: 8. The CDR3 region is CASSLPPGLAGTKNIQYF. In DNA form, the CDR3 reads TGTGCCAGCAGTTTGCCCCCGGGACTAGCGGGTACCAAAAACATTCAGTACTTC.

This clonotype came up many times. J is TRBJ2-7 and V is TRBV28, with 13 positions matching TRBD2. Trimming cost V 8 bases and J 6 bases; bases outside gene matches: 13. CDR3 size: 16 residues. Germline-derived CDR1 and CDR2 are MDHEN and SYDVKM. The CDR3 coding sequence is TGTGCCAGCCACCCCCTGGGGACTAGCGGGACCCCCGAGCAGTACTTC. Residues: CASHPLGTSGTPEQYF. Supplemented by reference TRBV28 and TRBJ2-7, the full variable domain reads DVKVTQSSRYLVKRTGEKVFLECVQDMDHENMFWYRQDPGLGLRLIYFSYDVKMKEKGDIPEGYSVSREKKERFSLILESASTNQTSMYLCASHPLGTSGTPEQYFGPGTRLTVT.

With regard to this clonotype: One base away lies a much larger clone, so this may be a sequencing read error. The chain uses TRBV12-3 or TRBV12-4 and TRBJ1-6, with TRBD1 matching 7 bases. The CDR3 consists of 19 residues. The V segment lost 2 bases and the J segment 3 bases; nucleotides outside the gene matches: 13. In DNA form, the CDR3 reads TGTGCCAGCAGTTTATCGAGCCAGGTCGGGACAGTCTATAATTCACCCCTCCACTTT. It is translated as CASSLSSQVGTVYNSPLHF.